This is a list of T cell receptor beta chains from one sample in a study of T cells in Graves' hyperthyroidism and ophthalmopathy. One entry per CDR3 protein, called by TCRdb with MiXCR from the multiplex PCR reads. The sample includes 500,000 to 600,000 distinct CDR3 sequences, over 15% of them seen just once. What was sequenced was blood. All receptors come from a woman aged 18-35 years with Graves' hyperthyroidism. The CDR3 runs from the conserved cysteine through the conserved F or W. A D gene is named only where the DNA matches it firmly. Rows give clone size only sometimes, using once, few, many, or a class for an expanded clone.

cdr3_nt: TGTGCCAGCAGCTTAGACAGAAAGCGGGGCGGTACGCAGTATTTT; cdr3_aa: CASSLDRKRGGTQYF; d_call: TRBD2; j_call: TRBJ2-3; clone_size: many; v_call: TRBV7-2
cdr3_nt: TGTGCCAGCACAAACCTGGGACAGAATATAACTGAAGCTTTCTTT; cdr3_aa: CASTNLGQNITEAFF; d_call: TRBD1; j_call: TRBJ1-1; clone_size: few; v_call: TRBV27
cdr3_nt: TGTGCCACCAGCATCGCCGGACAGGGCAAAAACATTCAGTACTTC; cdr3_aa: CATSIAGQGKNIQYF; d_call: TRBD1; j_call: TRBJ2-4; clone_size: NA; v_call: TRBV15
cdr3_nt: TGTGCCAGCAGGTCAAACTGGGCCGTAGGTGGAGCTAATGAAAAACTGTTTTTT; cdr3_aa: CASRSNWAVGGANEKLFF; d_call: NA; j_call: TRBJ1-4; clone_size: NA; v_call: TRBV7-9
cdr3_nt: TGTGCCAGCTCACCGGGGGCAGCCCTCAATGAGCAGTTCTTC; cdr3_aa: CASSPGAALNEQFF; d_call: NA; j_call: TRBJ2-1; clone_size: many; v_call: TRBV18
cdr3_nt: TGTGCCAGCAGCGACCGGACAGGGGTGGCAGATACGCAGTATTTT; cdr3_aa: CASSDRTGVADTQYF; d_call: TRBD1; j_call: TRBJ2-3; clone_size: NA; v_call: TRBV7-6
cdr3_nt: TGTGCCAGTAGATGGGGTTCGAACTATGGCTACACCTTC; cdr3_aa: CASRWGSNYGYTF; d_call: NA; j_call: TRBJ1-2; clone_size: NA; v_call: TRBV19
cdr3_nt: TGTGCCACCTCGGGGTGGGCGAACACCGGGGAGCTGTTTTTT; cdr3_aa: CATSGWANTGELFF; d_call: NA; j_call: TRBJ2-2; clone_size: NA; v_call: TRBV2
cdr3_nt: TGTGCCAGCAGCCAGAGCGACCTTGGGATGAACACTGAAGCTTTCTTT; cdr3_aa: CASSQSDLGMNTEAFF; d_call: NA; j_call: TRBJ1-1; clone_size: many; v_call: TRBV4-2
cdr3_nt: TGTGCCAGCAGTTACCGTGGCAGTGATACGCAGTATTTT; cdr3_aa: CASSYRGSDTQYF; d_call: NA; j_call: TRBJ2-3; clone_size: NA; v_call: TRBV6-6
cdr3_nt: TGTGCCAGCAGCGAGGGGCGCCTGTATGGCTACACCTTC; cdr3_aa: CASSEGRLYGYTF; d_call: NA; j_call: TRBJ1-2; clone_size: many; v_call: TRBV5-5
cdr3_nt: TGTGCCAGCAGCTTAGATTCCCGGTATAGCAATCAGCCCCAGCATTTT; cdr3_aa: CASSLDSRYSNQPQHF; d_call: NA; j_call: TRBJ1-5; clone_size: NA; v_call: TRBV7-8
cdr3_nt: TGTGCCAGCAGATCTTCGGGGAAGAACACTGAAGCTTTCTTT; cdr3_aa: CASRSSGKNTEAFF; d_call: NA; j_call: TRBJ1-1; clone_size: many; v_call: TRBV12-3/TRBV12-4
cdr3_nt: TGTGCCAGCAGTGGGGACATCGAGCAGTACTTC; cdr3_aa: CASSGDIEQYF; d_call: NA; j_call: TRBJ2-7; clone_size: few; v_call: TRBV2
cdr3_nt: TGTGCCAGCAGTTTAAGGCCAGCCACTAACTATGGCTACACCTTC; cdr3_aa: CASSLRPATNYGYTF; d_call: NA; j_call: TRBJ1-2; clone_size: many; v_call: TRBV28
cdr3_nt: TGCGCCAGCAGCCAAGTCAGTACAGGAAACTATGGCTACACCTTC; cdr3_aa: CASSQVSTGNYGYTF; d_call: NA; j_call: TRBJ1-2; clone_size: many; v_call: TRBV4-3
cdr3_nt: TGTGCCAGCAGTTATTTTAGCCTAGCGGGACCCTTTTCCTACAATGAGCAGTTCTTC; cdr3_aa: CASSYFSLAGPFSYNEQFF; d_call: TRBD2; j_call: TRBJ2-1; clone_size: NA; v_call: TRBV6-2/TRBV6-3
cdr3_nt: TGTGCCACCAGCAGATTCCGGGACAGGGGATATGAGCAGTACTTC; cdr3_aa: CATSRFRDRGYEQYF; d_call: TRBD1; j_call: TRBJ2-7; clone_size: NA; v_call: TRBV15
cdr3_nt: TGTGCCAGCAGCCAAGATCAGGTTTCGGACATGAACACTGAAGCTTTCTTT; cdr3_aa: CASSQDQVSDMNTEAFF; d_call: NA; j_call: TRBJ1-1; clone_size: few; v_call: TRBV14
cdr3_nt: TGTGCCAGCAGCCAAGAGTGGACTAGCGGGGGGGATGAGCAGTTCTTC; cdr3_aa: CASSQEWTSGGDEQFF; d_call: TRBD2; j_call: TRBJ2-1; clone_size: many; v_call: TRBV3-1
cdr3_nt: TGTGCCAGCAGCCCGTCTAGCGGAGGCGTCCAAGAGACCCAGTACTTC; cdr3_aa: CASSPSSGGVQETQYF; d_call: TRBD2; j_call: TRBJ2-5; clone_size: few; v_call: TRBV6-4
cdr3_nt: TGCAGCGTTATAGGGCTGGAGGGCTACACCTTC; cdr3_aa: CSVIGLEGYTF; d_call: NA; j_call: TRBJ1-2; clone_size: NA; v_call: TRBV29-1
cdr3_nt: TGTGCCAGCAGTCCCCCCTGGGGTTGGTCCTACAATGAGCAGTTCTTC; cdr3_aa: CASSPPWGWSYNEQFF; d_call: NA; j_call: TRBJ2-1; clone_size: many; v_call: TRBV28
cdr3_nt: TGTGCCAGCAGTCCCTCCCGGGGAAGGGTAGGGAACACTGAAGCTTTCTTT; cdr3_aa: CASSPSRGRVGNTEAFF; d_call: NA; j_call: TRBJ1-1; clone_size: NA; v_call: TRBV28
cdr3_nt: TGTGCCAGTTTGGGCGGCGAAGGAAGGGAAGCTTTCTTT; cdr3_aa: CASLGGEGREAFF; d_call: NA; j_call: TRBJ1-1; clone_size: NA; v_call: TRBV7-9
cdr3_nt: TGTGCCAGCGCCGGCGGTAGCACAGATACGCAGTATTTT; cdr3_aa: CASAGGSTDTQYF; d_call: NA; j_call: TRBJ2-3; clone_size: many; v_call: TRBV2
cdr3_nt: TGTGCCAGCAGCTTGCATAGTTCAAGAGATACGCAGTATTTT; cdr3_aa: CASSLHSSRDTQYF; d_call: NA; j_call: TRBJ2-3; clone_size: many; v_call: TRBV5-4
cdr3_nt: TGTGCCAGCAGCTTATTAGAGGCTAGCGGGGGGGCAGCGCTTTACAATGAGCAGTTCTTC; cdr3_aa: CASSLLEASGGAALYNEQFF; d_call: TRBD2; j_call: TRBJ2-1; clone_size: many; v_call: TRBV7-2
cdr3_nt: TGTGCCAGCTCGCCGGCGTTGAACTCCTACGAGCAGTACTTC; cdr3_aa: CASSPALNSYEQYF; d_call: NA; j_call: TRBJ2-7; clone_size: few; v_call: TRBV18
cdr3_nt: TGTGCCAGCAGTAAAGGACGTTACACAGATACGCAGTATTTT; cdr3_aa: CASSKGRYTDTQYF; d_call: NA; j_call: TRBJ2-3; clone_size: few; v_call: TRBV6-2/TRBV6-3
cdr3_nt: TGTGCCAGCAGCCAGAGACAGCGGGGGGAAGGGGATACGCAGTATTTT; cdr3_aa: CASSQRQRGEGDTQYF; d_call: TRBD2; j_call: TRBJ2-3; clone_size: many; v_call: TRBV5-4
cdr3_nt: TGCAGTGCTAGTCCCCGGGGGCTCTATGGCTACACCTTC; cdr3_aa: CSASPRGLYGYTF; d_call: NA; j_call: TRBJ1-2; clone_size: few; v_call: TRBV20-1
cdr3_nt: TGTGCCACCAGCAGAGATTCAGGAGAGGGGACGGGGGCCACCTACGAGCAGTACTTC; cdr3_aa: CATSRDSGEGTGATYEQYF; d_call: NA; j_call: TRBJ2-7; clone_size: NA; v_call: TRBV15
cdr3_nt: TGTGCCAGCAGTTCCAGCGGGGGACACTACGAGCAGTACTTC; cdr3_aa: CASSSSGGHYEQYF; d_call: TRBD2; j_call: TRBJ2-7; clone_size: few; v_call: TRBV6-7
cdr3_nt: TGCAGTGCTAGAGACCCCGAAGAATGGGGAAGGGGAGAGACCCAGTACTTC; cdr3_aa: CSARDPEEWGRGETQYF; d_call: NA; j_call: TRBJ2-5; clone_size: NA; v_call: TRBV20-1
cdr3_nt: TGCAGTGCTAGACGGAATAGCAATCAGCCCCAGCATTTT; cdr3_aa: CSARRNSNQPQHF; d_call: NA; j_call: TRBJ1-5; clone_size: NA; v_call: TRBV20-1
cdr3_nt: TGTGCCAGCAGCGGATTATATGGTGCAGACACTGAAGCTTTCTTT; cdr3_aa: CASSGLYGADTEAFF; d_call: NA; j_call: TRBJ1-1; clone_size: many; v_call: TRBV11-2
cdr3_nt: TGTGCCAGCAGTCGAAGGGGCCAAGAGACCCAGTACTTC; cdr3_aa: CASSRRGQETQYF; d_call: NA; j_call: TRBJ2-5; clone_size: many; v_call: TRBV12-3/TRBV12-4
cdr3_nt: TGTGCCAGCAGTGATACGGTTGACACAGATACGCAGTATTTT; cdr3_aa: CASSDTVDTDTQYF; d_call: NA; j_call: TRBJ2-3; clone_size: many; v_call: TRBV2
cdr3_nt: TGTGCCAGCAGCCAATCGGGACTAGCGGGAGGGTCCTACAATGAGCAGTTCTTC; cdr3_aa: CASSQSGLAGGSYNEQFF; d_call: TRBD2; j_call: TRBJ2-1; clone_size: few; v_call: TRBV7-9
cdr3_nt: TGCAGTGCACAACAGGGGGCGCACACAGATACGCAGTATTTT; cdr3_aa: CSAQQGAHTDTQYF; d_call: TRBD1; j_call: TRBJ2-3; clone_size: many; v_call: TRBV20-1
cdr3_nt: TGTGCCAGCAGCCCTGCTAAAGGGGGGGGCGTCAGAGATACGCAGTATTTT; cdr3_aa: CASSPAKGGGVRDTQYF; d_call: NA; j_call: TRBJ2-3; clone_size: few; v_call: TRBV7-9
cdr3_nt: TGCAGTGCTGTGGACAGGGTGAACACTGAAGCTTTCTTT; cdr3_aa: CSAVDRVNTEAFF; d_call: TRBD1; j_call: TRBJ1-1; clone_size: few; v_call: TRBV20-1
cdr3_nt: TGTGCCAGCAGCTTAGTAAGGGATTCACCCCTCCACTTT; cdr3_aa: CASSLVRDSPLHF; d_call: NA; j_call: TRBJ1-6; clone_size: many; v_call: TRBV7-4
cdr3_nt: TGCAGTGCCAAGAGGGAGGGGGCGCGATCGAATCAGCCCCAGCATTTT; cdr3_aa: CSAKREGARSNQPQHF; d_call: TRBD1; j_call: TRBJ1-5; clone_size: many; v_call: TRBV20-1
cdr3_nt: TGTGCCAGCAGCAACGGCCCGAACACTGAAGCTTTCTTT; cdr3_aa: CASSNGPNTEAFF; d_call: NA; j_call: TRBJ1-1; clone_size: many; v_call: TRBV6-1
cdr3_nt: TGTGCCAGCAGCTTAGGTCGCTCCGGGACAGGGCTCATTCAGTACTTC; cdr3_aa: CASSLGRSGTGLIQYF; d_call: TRBD1; j_call: TRBJ2-4; clone_size: NA; v_call: TRBV13
cdr3_nt: TGTGCCAGCAGCTCGTTACAGGGTTCACACAACTACGAGCAGTACTTC; cdr3_aa: CASSSLQGSHNYEQYF; d_call: NA; j_call: TRBJ2-7; clone_size: NA; v_call: TRBV7-9
cdr3_nt: TGTGCCAGCAGCTCCTGGACAGGGAAGGCCTACGAGCAGTACTTC; cdr3_aa: CASSSWTGKAYEQYF; d_call: TRBD1; j_call: TRBJ2-7; clone_size: NA; v_call: TRBV7-9
cdr3_nt: TGCGCCAGCAGGTCCGGGGACGAGCAGTACTTC; cdr3_aa: CASRSGDEQYF; d_call: NA; j_call: TRBJ2-7; clone_size: NA; v_call: TRBV10-2
cdr3_nt: TGTGCGACAGGGGGGGGAGGTCGGGAGACCCAGTACTTC; cdr3_aa: CATGGGGRETQYF; d_call: TRBD1; j_call: TRBJ2-5; clone_size: NA; v_call: TRBV7-2
cdr3_nt: TGTGCCAGCAGCCGGACTAGCGGGGGGGCCGTTGTCAACAATGAGCAGTTCTTC; cdr3_aa: CASSRTSGGAVVNNEQFF; d_call: TRBD2; j_call: TRBJ2-1; clone_size: many; v_call: TRBV7-2
cdr3_nt: TGTGCCAGCAGCGGACAGGGTTCCGATGAGCAGTTCTTC; cdr3_aa: CASSGQGSDEQFF; d_call: TRBD1; j_call: TRBJ2-1; clone_size: many; v_call: TRBV12-3/TRBV12-4
cdr3_nt: TGTGCCAGCAGCCCCGGGACGCTGTACAATGAGCAGTTCTTC; cdr3_aa: CASSPGTLYNEQFF; d_call: NA; j_call: TRBJ2-1; clone_size: many; v_call: TRBV11-3
cdr3_nt: TGTGCCACCAGCAGAGGAGGGCAGGAGATTTCACCCCTCCACTTT; cdr3_aa: CATSRGGQEISPLHF; d_call: NA; j_call: TRBJ1-6; clone_size: many; v_call: TRBV15
cdr3_nt: TGTGCCAGCAGCTCTAGGGAGGAGCCAGATACGCAGTATTTT; cdr3_aa: CASSSREEPDTQYF; d_call: NA; j_call: TRBJ2-3; clone_size: many; v_call: TRBV7-9
cdr3_nt: TGTGCCAGCAGCCAAGGATGGGGACAGGGATCCTCATCTGGGGCCAACGTCCTGACTTTC; cdr3_aa: CASSQGWGQGSSSGANVLTF; d_call: TRBD1; j_call: TRBJ2-6; clone_size: NA; v_call: TRBV14
cdr3_nt: TGTGCCAGCAGTTTATCGATGAACACTGAAGCTTTCTTT; cdr3_aa: CASSLSMNTEAFF; d_call: NA; j_call: TRBJ1-1; clone_size: many; v_call: TRBV7-9